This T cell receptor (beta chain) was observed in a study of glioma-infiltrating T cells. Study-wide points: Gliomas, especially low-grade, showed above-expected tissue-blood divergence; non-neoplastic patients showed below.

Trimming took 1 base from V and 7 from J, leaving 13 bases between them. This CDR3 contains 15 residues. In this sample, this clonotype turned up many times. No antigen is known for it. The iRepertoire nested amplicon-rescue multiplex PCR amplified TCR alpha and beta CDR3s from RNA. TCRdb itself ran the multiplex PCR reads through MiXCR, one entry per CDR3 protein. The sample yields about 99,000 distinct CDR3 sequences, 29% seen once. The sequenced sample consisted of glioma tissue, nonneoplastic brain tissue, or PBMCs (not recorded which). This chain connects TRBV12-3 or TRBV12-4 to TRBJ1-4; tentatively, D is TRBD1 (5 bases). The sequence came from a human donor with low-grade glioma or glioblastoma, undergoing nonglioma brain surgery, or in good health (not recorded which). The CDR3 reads CASSLEQGRSEKLFF. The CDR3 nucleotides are TGTGCCAGCAGTTTAGAGCAGGGTAGGAGTGAAAAACTGTTTTTT.